This T cell receptor beta chain was documented in a study of technical replicates of blood from several donors. Some clones are missing from TCRdb's copy, which holds only in-frame ones; the method was immunoSEQ multiplex PCR. Of tens of thousands of clones detected, around 89% appear once; the ten largest clones hold about 0.41%. The V segment lost 5 bases and the J segment 4 bases; nucleotides outside the gene matches: 8. The CDR3 loop spans 16 amino acids. CDR1 and CDR2 (germline): SEHNR, FQNEAQ (reference sequence). The sequenced material came from T cells isolated from PBMCs. The chain has TRBV7-9 and TRBJ2-5, with 12 nucleotides matching TRBD2. The sequence derives from a human donor in good health. The CDR3 DNA sequence: TGTGCCAGCAGCCCTTGGACTAGCGGGGCGGTAGAGACCCAGTACTTC. Translating gives CASSPWTSGAVETQYF.